The next 20 T cell receptor beta chains were all read from a single sample in a study of cytomegalovirus exposure and HLA in healthy donors (TCRdb year 2017). The library was generated by the immunoSEQ multiplex PCR assay. For the multiplex PCR, a mixture combining 60 forward primers for TCR Vbeta segments and 13 reverse primers for TCR Jbeta segments was used. This immuneACCESS table, as held by TCRdb, lists in-frame sequences with V and J called but not all clones. Of the missing ones, under half trace to an unresolved V gene in checked studies; the others have no known cause. The sample table contains about 82,000 clones; only one count was recorded for around 74% of them. The ten largest make up 6.2% of the sample. The sample comprised PBMCs. The receptor set was obtained from a woman aged 45-65 years in good health and CMV-seropositive.

This chain connects TRBV6-5 to TRBJ2-7; D might be TRBD2 (7 bases). CDR1 and CDR2 from the germline V gene are MNHEY and SVGAGI. This CDR3 comprises 14 residues. The germline V and J ends were trimmed by 3 bases and 1 base, with 10 bases remaining between them. The CDR3: CASSYKGGSYEQYF. CDR3 in DNA: TGTGCCAGCAGTTATAAGGGGGGGTCCTACGAGCAGTACTTC.

This clone was detected once. V and J are TRBV30 and TRBJ2-2, with TRBD2 identical over 8 bases. Germline V gene data show CDR1 as GTSNPN and CDR2 as SVGIG (reference sequence). The CDR3 is made up of 12 amino acids. Trimming removed 4 bases from V and 5 bases from J; junction bases left unmatched: 0. The chain's CDR3 is CAWTSGTGELFF. In DNA form, the CDR3 reads TGTGCCTGGACTAGCGGGACCGGGGAGCTGTTTTTT.

The count of this clone is one. This sequence joins TRBV5-8 and TRBJ1-2; D is ambiguous. V was trimmed by 3 bases and J by 2 bases, leaving 11 bases between them. CDR3 length equals 14 residues. The V gene's germline CDR1 is SGHTS and CDR2 YDEGEE. This CDR3 is CASSSPGVNYGYTF. The CDR3 DNA follows: TGTGCCAGCAGCTCGCCCGGGGTCAACTATGGCTACACCTTC.

The V and J genes are TRBV30 and TRBJ2-5; D ambiguous. This CDR3 comprises 9 residues. V was trimmed by 2 bases and J by 12 bases, leaving 7 bases between them. Germline V lookup: CDR1 GTSNPN, CDR2 SVGIG (reference sequence). The CDR3 bases are TGTGCCTGGAGTCCTTATAAGTACTTC. It is translated as CAWSPYKYF.

This chain links TRBV2 with TRBJ2-2; the D is unclear. This CDR3 has 14 residues. Germline V CDR1 and CDR2: SNHLY, FYNNEI. V lost 1 base, J lost 4 bases, and 7 bases lay in between. The CDR3 reads CASSEEASTGELFF. The CDR3 DNA is TGTGCCAGCAGTGAAGAGGCTAGCACCGGGGAGCTGTTTTTT.

This clone was picked up one time. V and J are TRBV9 and TRBJ1-4; TRBD1 aligns across 9 bases. CDR3 length: 17 amino acids. Germline CDR1 reads SGDLS; CDR2 reads YYNGEE. V was clipped by 4 bases and J by 4 bases; unmatched bases: 11. The CDR3, as DNA: TGTGCCAGCAGCCCCGGGACAGGGAGCAGTCTTAATGAAAAACTGTTTTTT. Protein product: CASSPGTGSSLNEKLFF.

The chain uses TRBV6-1 and TRBJ2-7; no reliable D call. This CDR3 is 15 amino acids long. V gave up 6 bases and J gave up 2 bases, with 17 bases separating them. Germline V gene sequence: CDR1 MNHNS, CDR2 SASEGT. This chain's CDR3 is CASRSPRGVAYEQYF. For the CDR3, the DNA is TGTGCCAGCAGATCGCCGCGCGGAGTAGCCTACGAGCAGTACTTC.

J is TRBJ2-5 and V is TRBV9; 11 nucleotides line up with TRBD2. The CDR3 totals 15 residues. The V gene's germline CDR1 is SGDLS and CDR2 YYNGEE. J gave up 0 bases and V 4 bases, and 2 bases lay outside the gene matches. CDR3 sequence reads: CASSPGLADQETQYF. For the CDR3, the DNA is TGTGCCAGCAGCCCGGGACTAGCGGACCAAGAGACCCAGTACTTC.

The chain recombines TRBV7-8 with TRBJ2-7, with D unresolved. The CDR3 has 12 amino acids. Germline CDR1 and CDR2: SGHVS and FQNEAQ. V was pared by 2 bases and J by 6 bases, with 8 bases between. CDR3 sequence (DNA): TGTGCCAGCAGCTTACTTTTTTTCGAGCAGTACTTC. This gives the protein CASSLLFFEQYF. Variable domain in full (rest from reference TRBV7-8 and TRBJ2-7): GAGVSQSPRYKVAKRGQDVALRCDPISGHVSLFWYQQALGQGPEFLTYFQNEAQLDKSGLPSDRFFAERPEGSVSTLKIQRTQQEDSAVYLCASSLLFFEQYFGPGTRLTVT.

The chain carries TRBV19 and TRBJ1-1, with D unclear. Trimming stripped 5 bases from V and 4 bases from J, with 11 bases between. The CDR3 length is 13 residues. Germline V gene lookup returns CDR1 LNHDA and CDR2 SQIVND (reference sequence). This chain's CDR3 is CASSPRAGTEAFF. CDR3 DNA sequence: TGTGCCAGTAGTCCCCGCGCGGGCACTGAAGCTTTCTTT.

With regard to this clone: At one of its ends the junction is not consistent with the germline gene, which may arise from a read error. The chain is built from TRBV19 and TRBJ1-5; 7 nucleotides align to TRBD1. This CDR3 contains 11 residues. The germline gives CDR1 LNHDA, CDR2 SQIVND (reference sequence). CDR3 amino acids: CASRTGDVRYF. In DNA form, the CDR3 reads TGTGCCAGTAGAACAGGGGACGTTAGGTATTTT.

The J gene is TRBJ2-7, the V gene TRBV5-4; D may be TRBD1 (6 bases). This CDR3 is built from 15 residues. Trimming left V 5 bases short and J 0 bases short, with 15 bases between. The germline gives CDR1 SGHNT, CDR2 YYREEE (reference sequence). CDR3 sequence: CASSTGHSSSYEQYF. Here the CDR3 DNA reads TGTGCCAGCAGTACGGGACATTCGAGCTCCTACGAGCAGTACTTC.

The V call is TRBV9, the J call TRBJ2-3, with a weak D call TRBD2 (5 bases). This CDR3 has 14 amino acids. Trimming took 4 bases from V and 2 from J, leaving 11 bases between them. Per the germline V gene, CDR1 is SGDLS and CDR2 is YYNGEE. The CDR3 here is CASSLRGATDTQYF. Written as DNA, the CDR3 is TGTGCCAGCAGCCTCCGGGGAGCCACAGATACGCAGTATTTT.

The chain recombines TRBV14 with TRBJ2-5; 9 bases fit TRBD2. Gene TRBJ2-7 matches the end of the DNA better, so the J call may be wrong. This CDR3 is 15 amino acids long. CDR1 is SGHDN, CDR2 FVKESK, per germline. The CDR3 sequence is CASSPTTSGSYEQYF. The CDR3 nucleotides are TGTGCCAGCAGCCCGACCACTAGCGGGTCCTACGAGCAGTACTTC.

The chain employs TRBV16 and TRBJ2-7, with 11 bases that match TRBD2. Germline V gene data show CDR1 as KGHSY and CDR2 as FQNENV. This CDR3 contains 14 residues. V shed 10 bases, J shed 4 bases, and the junction held 9 bases outside the gene matches. In DNA, the CDR3 is TGTGCCACTGCGACTAGCGGGAAGATTTACGAGCAGTACTTC. Translating gives CATATSGKIYEQYF.

With regard to this clone: One end of the junction is discordant with germline, which a read error may explain. The rearrangement links TRBV6-1 to TRBJ2-1; 9 bases match TRBD2. This CDR3 is built from 14 residues. CDR1 and CDR2 (germline): MNHNS, SASEGT. The CDR3: CASSDSGSYSEQFF. CDR3 in DNA: TGTGCCAGCAGTGATAGCGGGAGCTACAGTGAGCAGTTCTTC.

Only a few counts were recorded for this clone. This chain links TRBV28 with TRBJ2-7; TRBD2 might be the D (6 bases). Germline V gene data show CDR1 as MDHEN and CDR2 as SYDVKM. Trimming cost V 5 bases and J 1 base, with 18 bases left between them. This CDR3 is built from 16 residues. CDR3 in DNA: TGTGCCAGCAGTACCCGAATACTTGGGGGGTCCTACGAGCAGTACTTC. Translated, it gives CASSTRILGGSYEQYF.

The chain links TRBV29-1 to TRBJ2-1; D not resolved. This CDR3 contains 14 residues. Trimming cost V 2 bases and J 9 bases, with 17 bases left between them. Germline CDR1 is SQVTM and CDR2 is ANQGSEA. This CDR3 reads CSVEPPKIYSEQFF. In DNA form, the CDR3 reads TGCAGCGTTGAACCCCCGAAGATCTATAGTGAGCAGTTCTTC.

To note about this clone: At one of its ends the junction is not consistent with the germline gene, which may arise from a read error. The J gene is TRBJ2-1, the V gene TRBV5-1; perhaps TRBD2 as D (5 bases). Germline lookup yields CDR1 SGHRS and CDR2 YFSETQ. The CDR3 covers 14 residues. The CDR3 DNA follows: TGCGTCAGCGGTCGAGACTTTGACTACAATGAGCAGTTCTTC. Translating gives CVSGRDFDYNEQFF.

V is TRBV20-1 and J is TRBJ1-2; 7 bases are a match to TRBD1. Germline lookup yields CDR1 DFQATT and CDR2 SNEGSKA (reference sequence). The V and J ends lost 6 bases and 7 bases, in that order; junction bases with no gene match: 5. The CDR3 is 11 residues long. CDR3 loop: CSAKQGTGYTF. CDR3 nucleotide sequence: TGCAGTGCCAAACAGGGGACTGGCTACACCTTC.